A selection of T cell receptor beta chains follows, all from one sample in a study of blood T cell repertoires in COVID-19. Clones were read by immunoSEQ multiplex PCR, and TCRdb kept only the in-frame ones, dropping some. Here the sample spans under 200,000 clones, roughly nine tenths being singletons. The sequenced sample consisted of peripheral blood. The source is a woman aged 60 to 75 with COVID-19, enrolled during active disease. Both conserved end residues are part of each CDR3. Each record gives: CDR3 length, V gene, D gene, J gene, CDR3 protein. D genes are given only for firm matches.

>14|TRBV24-1|NA|TRBJ2-1
CATSEANSYNEQFF
>13|TRBV24-1|TRBD1|TRBJ1-2
CATSPTGGSGYTF
>15|TRBV15|NA|TRBJ1-5
CATSRDPTAGRPQHF
>14|TRBV6-5|NA|TRBJ1-2
CASSYSQGSYGYTF
>16|TRBV28|NA|TRBJ1-3
CASSPGGGRSGNTIYF
>17|TRBV5-5|TRBD1|TRBJ2-7
CASSLASGTGEPYEQYF
>13|TRBV6-6|TRBD1|TRBJ2-7
CASAKGASYEQYF
>13|TRBV11-1|NA|TRBJ1-6
CASSRSRGSPLHF
>14|TRBV19|NA|TRBJ2-7
CASSLSGITYEQYF
>11|TRBV28|NA|TRBJ2-7
CASGSWYEQYF
>13|TRBV7-2|NA|TRBJ1-1
CASSLMQGTEAFF
>16|TRBV19|NA|TRBJ2-7
CASSSRGAGGFYEQYF
>14|TRBV4-1|NA|TRBJ2-7
CASSQDQNSNEQYF
>16|TRBV6-6|TRBD1|TRBJ1-2
CASSYLGGQGRNGYTF
>16|TRBV24-1|TRBD1|TRBJ1-2
CATSDHAQGGDYGYTF
>16|TRBV5-1|TRBD1|TRBJ1-4
CASSPGQGITNEKLFF
>15|TRBV6-5|TRBD1|TRBJ1-5
CAGRDSPNINQPQHF
>15|TRBV25-1|NA|TRBJ1-4
CASSEAKVIGEKLFF
>14|TRBV5-1|NA|TRBJ1-6
CASSLWATNSPLHF
>15|TRBV7-7|TRBD1|TRBJ2-5
CASSLITGGKETQYF
>15|TRBV9|NA|TRBJ1-6
CASSVNGQRNSPLHF
>16|TRBV24-1|NA|TRBJ2-1
CATSDPRQVWGDEQFF
>18|TRBV6-1|NA|TRBJ1-6
CASSEREGQWGLNSPLHF
>13|TRBV2|TRBD1|TRBJ1-4
CASSRDSNEKLFF
>16|TRBV7-2|NA|TRBJ1-5
CASSQLSGDSNQPQHF
>15|TRBV19|TRBD2|TRBJ2-7
CASRSIAGSGSEQYF
>15|TRBV25-1|NA|TRBJ2-2
CASSDQNRATGELFF
>12|TRBV12-3/TRBV12-4|NA|TRBJ2-3
CASSPSTDTQYF
>19|TRBV11-3|TRBD2|TRBJ2-1
CASSSPGTSPTGPYNEQFF
>13|TRBV7-9|TRBD1|TRBJ1-5
CASSSTGNQPQHF
>12|TRBV2|TRBD1|TRBJ2-7
CASRTGGYEQYF
>15|TRBV13|NA|TRBJ1-1
CASSLVPTRHTEAFF
>13|TRBV5-1|TRBD1|TRBJ2-1
CASSLDRLSEQFF
>14|TRBV18|TRBD2|TRBJ2-7
CASSPGRDTYEQYF
>13|TRBV21-1|NA|TRBJ1-3
CASRQGSGNTIYF
>13|TRBV6-5|TRBD1|TRBJ2-7
CASTRDSSYEQYF
>12|TRBV11-2|NA|TRBJ1-1
CASSSRQAHLFF
>14|TRBV3-1/TRBV3-2|NA|TRBJ2-7
CASSHLRGAHEQYF
>14|TRBV5-4|NA|TRBJ1-1
CASSFNRPNTEAFF
>17|TRBV28|NA|TRBJ1-3
CASSPGTMVVDGNTIYF
>14|TRBV6-1|NA|TRBJ1-1
CASSEWAANTEAFF
>13|TRBV5-6|TRBD1|TRBJ2-7
CASSQGGVYEQYF
>15|TRBV4-2|TRBD1|TRBJ1-6
CASSQPGQYNSPLHF
>16|TRBV5-6|NA|TRBJ1-3
CASSLRTGISGNTIYF
>14|TRBV11-2|NA|TRBJ1-5
CASSSGVSNQPQHF
>12|TRBV11-3|NA|TRBJ2-1
CASSPGGVEQFF
>15|TRBV11-2|NA|TRBJ2-1
CASSLGSLDRGEQFF
>13|TRBV10-2|NA|TRBJ2-7
CASTEQAIYEQYF
>15|TRBV9|TRBD1|TRBJ2-7
CASSATGTDAYEQYF
>17|TRBV19|NA|TRBJ2-1
CASSILQGLTGWNEQFF
>14|TRBV19|NA|TRBJ1-2
CASSRDRFNYGYTF
>16|TRBV9|NA|TRBJ1-3
CASSVELSSSGNTIYF
>13|TRBV11-2|NA|TRBJ1-1
CASSSLGNTEAFF
>12|TRBV30|NA|TRBJ2-7
CAWSVGHVEQYF
>14|TRBV7-9|NA|TRBJ1-2
CASSLLLDSYGYTF